Listed below are T cell receptor beta chains from one sample, sequenced in a study of cytomegalovirus exposure and HLA in healthy donors. Repertoires were generated with immunoSEQ multiplex PCR, while TCRdb's copy carries only in-frame clones and drops some. The top ten clones hold roughly 5.3% of a sample with some 110,000 clones, roughly 86% of them seen once. Material for sequencing was PBMCs. Receptors originate from a man between 18 and 35 years old in good health and CMV-seronegative. CDR3s include the opening cysteine and the closing phenylalanine or tryptophan. Fields, in order: V gene, D gene, J gene, clone size, CDR3 DNA, CDR3 protein. A D gene is named only where the DNA matches it firmly. Clone size is shown for a subset of rows, as once, few, many or a class of expanded clone.

v_gene: TRBV25-1; d_gene: TRBD1; j_gene: TRBJ1-4; abundance: NA; CDR3nt: TGTGCCAGCAGTGACCTAAGACAGGGGCGTGAAAAACTGTTTTTT; CDR3aa: CASSDLRQGREKLFF
v_gene: TRBV18; d_gene: NA; j_gene: TRBJ1-2; abundance: NA; CDR3nt: TGTGCCAGCTCACCACCGAGCTCTAACTATGGCTACACCTTC; CDR3aa: CASSPPSSNYGYTF
v_gene: TRBV6-1; d_gene: NA; j_gene: TRBJ1-2; abundance: NA; CDR3nt: TGTGCCAGCAGTGAAGCTCCAAAGGGGCCCCACACCTTC; CDR3aa: CASSEAPKGPHTF
v_gene: TRBV21-1; d_gene: NA; j_gene: TRBJ1-1; abundance: few; CDR3nt: TGTGCCAGCAGCAAACAGAACACTGAAGCTTTCTTT; CDR3aa: CASSKQNTEAFF
v_gene: TRBV11-2; d_gene: NA; j_gene: TRBJ2-3; abundance: NA; CDR3nt: TGTGCCAGCAGCCCGGGAGCTAGCGAGACAGATACGCAGTATTTT; CDR3aa: CASSPGASETDTQYF
v_gene: TRBV11-2; d_gene: TRBD1; j_gene: TRBJ2-2; abundance: NA; CDR3nt: TGTGCCAGCAGCCCCGGGACAGGGATCACCGGGGAGCTGTTTTTT; CDR3aa: CASSPGTGITGELFF
v_gene: TRBV6-5; d_gene: TRBD2; j_gene: TRBJ2-5; abundance: NA; CDR3nt: TGTGCCAGCAGTCCGGCGGGGGGCGAAAAGACCCAGTACTTC; CDR3aa: CASSPAGGEKTQYF
v_gene: TRBV19; d_gene: TRBD2; j_gene: TRBJ2-4; abundance: NA; CDR3nt: TGTGCCAGTAGTATCGTCCCTAGCGGGCACCTGTCCAAAAACATTCAGTACTTC; CDR3aa: CASSIVPSGHLSKNIQYF
v_gene: TRBV6-4; d_gene: TRBD1; j_gene: TRBJ2-1; abundance: few; CDR3nt: TGTGCCAGCAGTGACTCGGCCAGGGGGTCCTACAATGAGCAGTTCTTC; CDR3aa: CASSDSARGSYNEQFF
v_gene: TRBV7-9; d_gene: NA; j_gene: TRBJ1-1; abundance: NA; CDR3nt: TGTGCCAGCAGACGACAAGGCACTGAAGCTTTCTTT; CDR3aa: CASRRQGTEAFF
v_gene: TRBV6-1; d_gene: NA; j_gene: TRBJ1-5; abundance: NA; CDR3nt: TGTGCCAGCAGTGGAGAATTTGGAGGTAGCAATCAGCCCCAGCATTTT; CDR3aa: CASSGEFGGSNQPQHF
v_gene: TRBV11-2; d_gene: NA; j_gene: TRBJ2-1; abundance: NA; CDR3nt: TGTGCCAGCAGCTTAAGGGGCACAGAAGACAATGAGCAGTTCTTC; CDR3aa: CASSLRGTEDNEQFF
v_gene: TRBV7-8; d_gene: NA; j_gene: TRBJ1-2; abundance: NA; CDR3nt: TGTGCCAGCAGCTTAGGCGGTCAGAGACAGTATGGCTACACCTTC; CDR3aa: CASSLGGQRQYGYTF
v_gene: TRBV5-4; d_gene: NA; j_gene: TRBJ2-7; abundance: NA; CDR3nt: TGTGCCAGCAGCTCCCCTCTACAGGACTACGAGCAGTACTTC; CDR3aa: CASSSPLQDYEQYF
v_gene: TRBV12-5; d_gene: TRBD1; j_gene: TRBJ1-3; abundance: NA; CDR3nt: TGTGCTAGTGGTTTGGTTACAGGGGGTGAGGGAAACACCATATATTTT; CDR3aa: CASGLVTGGEGNTIYF
v_gene: TRBV23-1; d_gene: TRBD2; j_gene: TRBJ2-2; abundance: NA; CDR3nt: TGCGCCAGCAGTCAAGTGACTAGCGGCGCGAACACCGGGGAGCTGTTTTTT; CDR3aa: CASSQVTSGANTGELFF
v_gene: TRBV18; d_gene: NA; j_gene: TRBJ1-2; abundance: NA; CDR3nt: TGTGCCAGCTCACCGCGGGGTTTAGGGAACTATGGCTACACCTTC; CDR3aa: CASSPRGLGNYGYTF
v_gene: TRBV5-1; d_gene: NA; j_gene: TRBJ2-1; abundance: NA; CDR3nt: TGCGCCAGCCTTCAGGGGCTTGGCTCCTACAATGAGCAGTTCTTC; CDR3aa: CASLQGLGSYNEQFF
v_gene: TRBV19; d_gene: NA; j_gene: TRBJ1-4; abundance: NA; CDR3nt: TGTGCCAGTAGCCGGGGGAGGGCCAACTATAATGAAAAACTGTTTTTT; CDR3aa: CASSRGRANYNEKLFF
v_gene: TRBV27; d_gene: TRBD1; j_gene: TRBJ2-5; abundance: NA; CDR3nt: TGTGCCAGCAGTTGGGCCGGACAGGGGAAGGAGACCCAGTACTTC; CDR3aa: CASSWAGQGKETQYF
v_gene: TRBV7-6; d_gene: NA; j_gene: TRBJ2-1; abundance: once; CDR3nt: TGTGCCAGCAGCCGTCGCGGGGTCGACAATGAGCAGTTCTTC; CDR3aa: CASSRRGVDNEQFF
v_gene: TRBV6-5; d_gene: TRBD1; j_gene: TRBJ1-1; abundance: NA; CDR3nt: TGTGCCAGCAGTTACGTCCCAGGGGGCAGAACTGAAGCTTTCTTT; CDR3aa: CASSYVPGGRTEAFF
v_gene: TRBV18; d_gene: TRBD1; j_gene: TRBJ2-3; abundance: NA; CDR3nt: TGTGCCAGCTCACCTACGGGACAGGGGGCGCCTAGCACAGATACGCAGTATTTT; CDR3aa: CASSPTGQGAPSTDTQYF
v_gene: TRBV18; d_gene: TRBD1; j_gene: TRBJ2-5; abundance: NA; CDR3nt: TGTGCCAGCTCACCAGGGACAGGGGCCACAGGGACCCAGTACTTC; CDR3aa: CASSPGTGATGTQYF
v_gene: TRBV2; d_gene: TRBD1; j_gene: TRBJ1-2; abundance: NA; CDR3nt: TGTGCCAGCAGTCACGGGACAGGGGGCCTTAACTATGGCTACACCTTC; CDR3aa: CASSHGTGGLNYGYTF
v_gene: TRBV6-5; d_gene: TRBD2; j_gene: TRBJ2-3; abundance: NA; CDR3nt: TGTGCCAGCAGTCCCCCGGGACTAGCCCCCGATACGCAGTATTTT; CDR3aa: CASSPPGLAPDTQYF
v_gene: TRBV30; d_gene: NA; j_gene: TRBJ1-4; abundance: NA; CDR3nt: TGTGCCAGTCAGAGGTGGAGTGAAAAACTGTTTTTT; CDR3aa: CASQRWSEKLFF
v_gene: TRBV9; d_gene: TRBD2; j_gene: TRBJ2-6; abundance: NA; CDR3nt: TGTGCCAGCAGCGTAGCGTTAGCGGGCTCTGGGGCCAACGTCCTGACTTTC; CDR3aa: CASSVALAGSGANVLTF
v_gene: TRBV4-2; d_gene: NA; j_gene: TRBJ1-3; abundance: once; CDR3nt: TGTGCCAGCAGCCAAGATCTTAAAAACACCATATATTTT; CDR3aa: CASSQDLKNTIYF
v_gene: TRBV7-6; d_gene: NA; j_gene: TRBJ1-1; abundance: NA; CDR3nt: TGTGCCAGCAGCTTAGGCAGGGGTGACACTGAAGCTTTCTTT; CDR3aa: CASSLGRGDTEAFF
v_gene: TRBV30; d_gene: NA; j_gene: TRBJ2-7; abundance: NA; CDR3nt: TGTGCCTGGTGGTCAGGGAAGGACGAGCAGTACTTC; CDR3aa: CAWWSGKDEQYF
v_gene: TRBV9; d_gene: NA; j_gene: TRBJ2-7; abundance: NA; CDR3nt: TGTGCCAGCAGCCAAGACAGATCCGAGCAGTACTTC; CDR3aa: CASSQDRSEQYF
v_gene: TRBV5-6; d_gene: TRBD1; j_gene: TRBJ2-1; abundance: NA; CDR3nt: TGTGCCAGCAGCCCCGGGGGACAGGGCTACAATGAGCAGTTCTTC; CDR3aa: CASSPGGQGYNEQFF
v_gene: TRBV28; d_gene: NA; j_gene: TRBJ1-1; abundance: NA; CDR3nt: TGTGCCAGCGGGCGCCGGTACACTGAAGCTTTCTTT; CDR3aa: CASGRRYTEAFF
v_gene: TRBV7-8; d_gene: TRBD1; j_gene: TRBJ2-7; abundance: NA; CDR3nt: TGTGCCAGCAGTGGACAGGAGGACTACGAGCAGTACTTC; CDR3aa: CASSGQEDYEQYF
v_gene: TRBV4-1; d_gene: NA; j_gene: TRBJ1-6; abundance: few; CDR3nt: TGCGCCAGCAGCCAAGTGGGACACTCACCCAATTCACCCCTCCACTTT; CDR3aa: CASSQVGHSPNSPLHF
v_gene: TRBV6-1; d_gene: TRBD2; j_gene: TRBJ2-7; abundance: NA; CDR3nt: TGTGCCAGCAGTGAAGTTATCCTGGGACTAGCAGGAGGCGAGCAGTACTTC; CDR3aa: CASSEVILGLAGGEQYF
v_gene: TRBV7-6; d_gene: TRBD2; j_gene: TRBJ2-7; abundance: NA; CDR3nt: TGTGCCAGCAGCTTAGCCGGGACTACCAGCGGAGCTTACGAGCAGTACTTC; CDR3aa: CASSLAGTTSGAYEQYF
v_gene: TRBV21-1; d_gene: NA; j_gene: TRBJ2-1; abundance: once; CDR3nt: TGTGCCAATTCGACCCGGGACAGGGACTACAATGAGCAGTTCTTC; CDR3aa: CANSTRDRDYNEQFF
v_gene: TRBV19; d_gene: NA; j_gene: TRBJ1-1; abundance: once; CDR3nt: TGTGCCAGTAGTATATCGGACCCAGGGACAAAGAGCACTGAAGCTTTCTTT; CDR3aa: CASSISDPGTKSTEAFF
v_gene: TRBV6-1; d_gene: NA; j_gene: TRBJ1-1; abundance: NA; CDR3nt: TGTGCCAGCAGTGTACTCCTGAACACTGAAGCTTTCTTT; CDR3aa: CASSVLLNTEAFF
v_gene: TRBV4-1; d_gene: NA; j_gene: TRBJ2-7; abundance: NA; CDR3nt: TGCGCCAGCAGCCCTGTACAGGCGTTCTCCTACGAGCAGTACTTC; CDR3aa: CASSPVQAFSYEQYF
v_gene: TRBV30; d_gene: NA; j_gene: TRBJ1-2; abundance: few; CDR3nt: TGTGCCTGGGCAGGGGTTGGCTACACCTTC; CDR3aa: CAWAGVGYTF
v_gene: TRBV6-1; d_gene: TRBD2; j_gene: TRBJ2-1; abundance: NA; CDR3nt: TGTGCCAGCAGTGAAGCGCTTCGGGCTAGCGGGGGGGCCGGCAATGAGCAGTTCTTC; CDR3aa: CASSEALRASGGAGNEQFF
v_gene: TRBV6-5; d_gene: NA; j_gene: TRBJ2-7; abundance: NA; CDR3nt: TGTGCCAGCAGCCTGAGGACATCCTACGAGCAGTACTTC; CDR3aa: CASSLRTSYEQYF
v_gene: TRBV6-5; d_gene: TRBD1; j_gene: TRBJ1-6; abundance: once; CDR3nt: TGTGCCAGCAGCCGGGACAGTAATTCACCCCTCCACTTT; CDR3aa: CASSRDSNSPLHF
v_gene: TRBV7-9; d_gene: NA; j_gene: TRBJ1-5; abundance: NA; CDR3nt: TGTGCCAGCAGCCTTGGACAGAGCAATCAGCCCCAGCATTTT; CDR3aa: CASSLGQSNQPQHF
v_gene: TRBV7-6; d_gene: NA; j_gene: TRBJ1-1; abundance: once; CDR3nt: TGTGCCAGCAGCTTAAAAGGGGATTTTAACACTGAAGCTTTCTTT; CDR3aa: CASSLKGDFNTEAFF
v_gene: TRBV6-1; d_gene: NA; j_gene: TRBJ2-5; abundance: NA; CDR3nt: TGTGCCAGCAGTGAAGCCACGGCTAGCACCGAGACCCAGTACTTC; CDR3aa: CASSEATASTETQYF
v_gene: TRBV13; d_gene: TRBD1; j_gene: TRBJ1-2; abundance: NA; CDR3nt: TGTGCCAGCAGCTTAGGCCCTCCGGGACAGGGGGACTATGGCTACACCTTC; CDR3aa: CASSLGPPGQGDYGYTF
v_gene: TRBV2; d_gene: NA; j_gene: TRBJ2-3; abundance: NA; CDR3nt: TGTGCCAGCAGGAAGACTTGGGGGGGGACATACACAGATACGCAGTATTTT; CDR3aa: CASRKTWGGTYTDTQYF
v_gene: TRBV6-5; d_gene: TRBD1; j_gene: TRBJ2-1; abundance: NA; CDR3nt: TGTGCCAGCAGTTACTCGAGCCAGGGGGCGGCAAGTGAGCAGTTCTTC; CDR3aa: CASSYSSQGAASEQFF